The 30 T cell receptor beta chains below were found in one sample sequenced in a study of PD-1 blockade in classical Hodgkin lymphoma. The assay was immunoSEQ multiplex PCR, and TCRdb's table has in-frame clones only and misses some. In the table there are some 30,000 clones, roughly 92% of which are singletons. Time point of the sample: cycle 4 day 1 (C4D1), after less than seven weeks of nivolumab. Autologous stem cell transplantation was followed by relapse in every patient, and brentuximab vedotin exposure varied. Magnetic depletion of unwanted cells isolated CD4+ T cells from thawed PBMCs. The input for sequencing was CD4+ T cells from blood, taken before the fourth cycle of nivolumab. The receptors shown here come from a human donor with classical Hodgkin lymphoma.

The V and J genes are TRBV25-1 and TRBJ2-1, with D unclear. Germline CDR1 and CDR2: MGHDK and SYGVNS. V dropped 8 bases and J dropped 9 bases, with 11 bases sitting between them. This CDR3 spans 11 amino acids. Written as DNA, the CDR3 is TGTGCCAGCGGGGTTGGGTTTGAGCAGTTCTTC. Residues: CASGVGFEQFF.

This rearrangement joins TRBV2 to TRBJ2-7; D not resolved. The ends were cut back, 4 bases at V and 5 bases at J, with 9 bases in the middle. Per germline, CDR1 SNHLY and CDR2 FYNNEI. This CDR3 spans 12 amino acids. As DNA, the CDR3 is TGTGCCAGCAGTGCGGCCCGCCACGAGCAGTACTTC. Translation: CASSAARHEQYF.

The chain has TRBV28 and TRBJ2-7, with D possibly matching TRBD2 (5 bases). V was clipped by 5 bases and J by 5 bases, with 13 bases between them. In germline, CDR1 is MDHEN, CDR2 SYDVKM. This CDR3 spans 13 amino acids. The CDR3 region is CASSPERLDEQYF. CDR3 nucleotides: TGTGCCAGCAGTCCCGAGCGGCTGGACGAGCAGTACTTC.

This rearrangement joins TRBV10-2 to TRBJ1-5, with D tentatively TRBD1 (5 bases). V lost 2 bases to trimming and J lost 7 bases, with 12 bases between them. Looked up from germline, CDR1 is WSHSY and CDR2 is SAAADI. This CDR3 comprises 14 residues. Written as DNA, the CDR3 is TGCGCCAGCAGTGAGATCGGGGGTAGGCAGCCCCAGCATTTT. This translates into CASSEIGGRQPQHF.

The chain combines TRBV2 with TRBJ2-3; perhaps TRBD2 as D (6 bases). The CDR3 is 14 amino acids. Germline V lookup: CDR1 SNHLY, CDR2 FYNNEI. V dropped 7 bases and J dropped 5 bases, with 16 bases sitting between them. In DNA form, the CDR3 reads TGTGCCAGCACGTCACCGAGGGAGGAAGATACGCAGTATTTT. This gives the protein CASTSPREEDTQYF.

The chain has TRBV5-4 and TRBJ1-1; maybe TRBD1 (6 bases). This CDR3 comprises 14 residues. Trimming shortened V by 0 bases and J by 7 bases, and 13 bases separated the two germline ends. CDR1 is SGHNT and CDR2 is YYREEE in the germline V gene (reference sequence). The CDR3: CASSLGGGSVEAFF. The CDR3 region has the DNA TGTGCCAGCAGCTTGGGCGGGGGCAGTGTTGAAGCTTTCTTT.

The rearrangement uses TRBV10-2 and TRBJ2-3; 9 nucleotides line up with TRBD2. Germline values: CDR1 WSHSY, CDR2 SAAADI. This CDR3 comprises 18 residues. With V trimmed by 4 bases and J by 3 bases, 14 bases remained unmatched. CDR3 sequence: CASSGARRDSGRTDTQYF. In DNA, the CDR3 is TGCGCCAGCAGTGGGGCGAGGAGGGATAGCGGGAGAACAGATACGCAGTATTTT.

The gene calls are TRBV10-3 and TRBJ1-1; D is unresolved. Germline values: CDR1 ENHRY, CDR2 SYGVKD. The CDR3 covers 14 residues. V shed 6 bases and J shed 1 base, with 12 bases lying between them. The DNA of the CDR3 is TGTGCCATCAGGAAGACGGGCCCGAACACTGAAGCTTTCTTT. Protein product: CAIRKTGPNTEAFF.

The chain couples TRBV4-1 to TRBJ1-1, with TRBD1 as a possible D gene (6 bases). V was clipped by 4 bases and J by 6 bases, with 12 bases between them. Germline loops: CDR1 MGHRA, CDR2 YSYEKL. This CDR3 is 13 amino acids long. The CDR3 bases are TGCGCCAGCAGCCGCGAACAGGGCTCTGAAGCTTTCTTT. It is translated as CASSREQGSEAFF.

This chain uses TRBV9 with TRBJ2-3; D possibly uses TRBD1 or TRBD2 (6 bases each). Germline lookup yields CDR1 SGDLS and CDR2 YYNGEE. Trimming took off 2 bases at V and 4 bases at J, with 17 bases between the two ends. The CDR3 has 16 amino acids. CDR3 protein: CASSVGGGNAPDTQYF. The DNA for the CDR3 is TGTGCCAGCAGCGTGGGGGGCGGGAACGCCCCAGATACGCAGTATTTT.

The chain couples TRBV20-1 to TRBJ1-2, with TRBD1 as a possible D gene (5 bases). V lost 3 bases, J lost 7 bases, and 9 bases lay in between. The CDR3 loop spans 11 amino acids. The germline V gene encodes CDR1 DFQATT and CDR2 SNEGSKA (reference sequence). Here the CDR3 reads CSARIQGGYTF. In DNA form, the CDR3 reads TGCAGTGCTAGGATTCAGGGTGGCTACACCTTC.

The chain links TRBV5-4 to TRBJ2-7; 12 bases map to TRBD1. In germline, CDR1 is SGHNT, CDR2 YYREEE (reference sequence). The CDR3 length is 16 residues. V lost 4 bases to trimming and J lost 4 bases; unmatched junction nucleotides: 9. CDR3 sequence reads: CASSKGDRGLLYEQYF. The CDR3, as DNA: TGTGCCAGCAGCAAAGGGGACAGGGGGCTTCTGTACGAGCAGTACTTC.

The rearrangement links TRBV6-5 to TRBJ2-3; 10 bases are a match to TRBD2. There are 16 residues in the CDR3. Unmatched junction bases numbered 2, after V lost 0 bases and J lost 2 bases. In germline, CDR1 is MNHEY, CDR2 SVGAGI. CDR3 region: CASSYSSGRHTDTQYF. The CDR3 DNA reads as TGTGCCAGCAGTTACTCTAGCGGGAGGCACACAGATACGCAGTATTTT.

This clone was found a few times. V usage is TRBV7-9 and J usage is TRBJ1-4, with D possibly being TRBD1 (5 bases). The V gene's germline CDR1 is SEHNR and CDR2 FQNEAQ (reference sequence). Trimming stripped 3 bases from V and 11 bases from J, with 7 bases between. The CDR3 loop spans 11 amino acids. This CDR3 reads CASSLEGKLFF. CDR3 coding DNA: TGTGCCAGCAGCTTGGAGGGGAAACTGTTTTTT. Variable domain in full (rest from reference TRBV7-9 and TRBJ1-4): DTGVSQNPRHKITKRGQNVTFRCDPISEHNRLYWYRQTLGQGPEFLTYFQNEAQLEKSRLLSDRFSAERPKGSFSTLEIQRTEQGDSAMYLCASSLEGKLFFGSGTQLSVL.

V is TRBV5-5 and J is TRBJ2-7; D is tentatively TRBD1 or TRBD2 (5 bases each). The germline V and J ends were trimmed by 7 bases and 2 bases, with 16 bases remaining between them. The length of the CDR3 is 14 residues. The germline gives CDR1 SGHKS, CDR2 YYEKEE (reference sequence). The CDR3 bases are TGTGCCAGCTCAACCGGGACGGGTGCCTACGAGCAGTACTTC. As protein: CASSTGTGAYEQYF.

The chain carries TRBV28 and TRBJ2-1, with 10 bases identical to TRBD2. CDR3 length: 16 residues. V shed 5 bases, J shed 5 bases, and the junction held 9 bases outside the gene matches. The V gene's germline CDR1 is MDHEN and CDR2 SYDVKM. CDR3 coding DNA: TGTGCCAGCAGTCGCTTTGCTAGCGGGAGTAACAATGAGCAGTTCTTC. Its protein product is CASSRFASGSNNEQFF.

The chain is built from TRBV4-1 and TRBJ1-3, with 7 positions matching TRBD1. With V trimmed by 2 bases and J by 0 bases, 7 bases remained unmatched. CDR1 and CDR2 (germline): MGHRA, YSYEKL. The length of the CDR3 is 17 residues. In DNA form, the CDR3 reads TGCGCCAGCAGCCAACGACAGGGAGAGAGCTCTGGAAACACCATATATTTT. It is translated as CASSQRQGESSGNTIYF.

The count of this clone is one. The rearrangement links TRBV9 to TRBJ2-5; maybe TRBD2 (5 bases). The CDR3 loop spans 14 amino acids. Trimming removed 2 bases from V and 4 bases from J, with 12 bases in between. Germline values: CDR1 SGDLS, CDR2 YYNGEE. CDR3 DNA: TGTGCCAGCAGCGTCACGAGCGGAACAGAGACCCAGTACTTC. Protein: CASSVTSGTETQYF.

The genes are TRBV6-1 and TRBJ2-2; D is possibly TRBD1 or TRBD2 (5 bases each). Looked up from germline, CDR1 is MNHNS and CDR2 is SASEGT. The CDR3 loop spans 15 amino acids. The V end was cut by 6 bases, the J end by 9 bases, with 20 bases between. CDR3 in DNA: TGTGCCAGCAGAGTATCCGGGACCGCGACTCGGGAGCTGTTTTTT. Its protein is CASRVSGTATRELFF.

The V gene is TRBV30, the J gene TRBJ1-4; TRBD1 is a possible D gene (6 bases). This CDR3 comprises 17 residues. Germline CDR1 is GTSNPN and CDR2 is SVGIG (reference sequence). Trimming cost V 2 bases and J 7 bases, with 23 bases left between them. CDR3: CAWSPYLRQVKSEKLFF. The CDR3, as DNA: TGTGCCTGGAGTCCATACCTCAGACAGGTTAAAAGTGAAAAACTGTTTTTT.

The genes are TRBV30 and TRBJ2-7; 7 bases align to TRBD1. The CDR3 has 12 residues. Germline V CDR1 and CDR2: GTSNPN, SVGIG (reference sequence). The junction had 2 bases not matched to a gene; V was cut back by 2 bases and J by 4 bases. CDR3 sequence: CAWSTTGYEQYF. As DNA, the CDR3 is TGTGCCTGGAGTACGACAGGGTACGAGCAGTACTTC.

This clone appeared a few times. The rearrangement links TRBV28 to TRBJ1-2; a weak D match, TRBD1 (6 bases). Germline values: CDR1 MDHEN, CDR2 SYDVKM. The ends were cut back, 6 bases at V and 4 bases at J, with 27 bases in the middle. This CDR3 spans 18 amino acids. CDR3 DNA sequence: TGTGCCAGCAGCCCTGGACAGCCCTCTATATCTTCGATCTATGGCTACACCTTC. It yields the protein CASSPGQPSISSIYGYTF.

This clone appeared once. This chain joins TRBV5-1 and TRBJ2-7, with TRBD1 matching over 7 bases. Germline lookup yields CDR1 SGHRS and CDR2 YFSETQ. The CDR3 is 14 residues long. The trim removed 0 bases at V and 3 bases at J, leaving 3 bases unmatched. CDR3 in amino acids: CASSLGGQNYEQYF. The CDR3 nucleotides read TGCGCCAGCAGCTTGGGGGGACAGAACTACGAGCAGTACTTC.

The CDR3 sequence is CASSVASLARETQYF. The DNA of the CDR3 is TGTGCCAGCAGCGTAGCTTCCCTAGCCCGGGAGACCCAGTACTTC. The chain employs TRBV9 and TRBJ2-5; possible D gene TRBD2, 5 bases. The CDR3 is 15 amino acids. Germline V gives CDR1 SGDLS, CDR2 YYNGEE. Trimming shortened V by 0 bases and J by 5 bases, and 14 bases separated the two germline ends.

The genes are TRBV6-1 and TRBJ1-1, with D perhaps matching TRBD1 (6 bases). Germline V CDR1 and CDR2: MNHNS, SASEGT. Deletions cut 3 bases from V and 5 bases from J, with 16 bases between. This CDR3 contains 15 residues. CDR3 protein: CASSDFIQGRTEAFF. The CDR3 DNA reads as TGTGCCAGCAGTGATTTCATTCAGGGGCGAACTGAAGCTTTCTTT.

The rearrangement uses TRBV5-1 and TRBJ2-3, with D hard to call. V dropped 4 bases and J dropped 2 bases, with 11 bases sitting between them. The CDR3 consists of 14 residues. The germline CDR1 and CDR2 sequences are SGHRS and YFSETQ. CDR3 loop: CASSAGGSTDTQYF. The CDR3 DNA reads as TGCGCCAGCAGCGCAGGCGGTTCCACAGATACGCAGTATTTT.

The chain is built from TRBV6-5 and TRBJ1-1; D gene uncertain. V was cut by 2 bases and J by 4 bases, with 8 bases left in between. This CDR3 spans 13 amino acids. Per the germline V gene, CDR1 is MNHEY and CDR2 is SVGAGI. The CDR3 nucleotides read TGTGCCAGCAGTTACCCCGAGGGCACTGAAGCTTTCTTT. Its protein is CASSYPEGTEAFF.

The chain has TRBV6-1 and TRBJ1-1; the D is unclear. Germline assignment: CDR1 MNHNS and CDR2 SASEGT. CDR3 size: 13 residues. V was trimmed by 7 bases and J by 4 bases, leaving 13 bases between them. CDR3 sequence: CASTPPLGTEAFF. The CDR3 DNA sequence: TGTGCCAGCACGCCCCCCTTGGGCACTGAAGCTTTCTTT.

The CDR3 bases are TGCGCCAGCAGCGCGAAGTGGGACAGGGGGTACAATGAGCAGTTCTTC. Its translation is CASSAKWDRGYNEQFF. This chain connects TRBV5-1 to TRBJ2-1; 11 positions agree with TRBD1. With 4 bases clipped from V and 4 bases from J, the junction kept 7 bases outside the gene matches. Looked up from germline, CDR1 is SGHRS and CDR2 is YFSETQ. This CDR3 has 16 residues.

V gene TRBV30 combines with J gene TRBJ1-4, with D tentatively TRBD1 (5 bases). Deletions cut 5 bases from V and 8 bases from J, with 21 bases between. CDR3 size: 15 residues. Germline CDR1 GTSNPN, CDR2 SVGIG (reference sequence). In nucleotides, the CDR3 is TGTGCCTGGCGCCCTCCAGGGTCCTTGCCCGAAAAACTGTTTTTT. Its protein product is CAWRPPGSLPEKLFF.